Listed below are T cell receptor beta chains from one sample, sequenced in a study of blood T cell repertoires in COVID-19. Measured with immunoSEQ multiplex PCR; TCRdb has only the in-frame clones, and not every one. Of 85,000 to 100,000 clones listed, roughly 87% are singletons. The sequenced sample was peripheral blood. The receptors were gathered from a man aged 55 to 70 with acute or convalescent COVID-19. Both conserved end residues are part of each CDR3. The order of the fields is clone size, D gene, J gene, V gene, CDR3 protein, CDR3 DNA. The D gene is left open where the match is weak. Expanded clones get a size class; other rows say once, few or many, or leave the size out.

clone_size: .; d_call: TRBD1; j_call: TRBJ1-1; v_call: TRBV4-2; cdr3_aa: CASSQGDSEAFF; cdr3_nt: TGTGCCAGCAGCCAAGGGGACAGCGAAGCTTTCTTT
clone_size: .; d_call: .; j_call: TRBJ2-3; v_call: TRBV25-1; cdr3_aa: CASSEPSPPTDTQYF; cdr3_nt: TGTGCCAGCAGTGAACCTAGCCCCCCCACAGATACGCAGTATTTT
clone_size: .; d_call: .; j_call: TRBJ1-2; v_call: TRBV10-3; cdr3_aa: CAISVGGEAYGYTF; cdr3_nt: TGTGCCATCAGTGTGGGGGGTGAAGCCTATGGCTACACCTTC
clone_size: .; d_call: .; j_call: TRBJ2-5; v_call: TRBV6-5; cdr3_aa: CASRIFQGAEETQYF; cdr3_nt: TGTGCCAGCAGGATTTTCCAGGGTGCGGAAGAGACCCAGTACTTC
clone_size: .; d_call: .; j_call: TRBJ1-2; v_call: TRBV3-1/TRBV3-2; cdr3_aa: CASSQDQTNYGYTF; cdr3_nt: TGTGCCAGCAGCCAAGACCAGACTAACTATGGCTACACCTTC
clone_size: .; d_call: TRBD2; j_call: TRBJ2-2; v_call: TRBV6-4; cdr3_aa: CASRLAGGAGELFF; cdr3_nt: TGTGCCAGCCGCCTAGCGGGAGGGGCCGGGGAGCTGTTTTTT
clone_size: .; d_call: .; j_call: TRBJ1-3; v_call: TRBV9; cdr3_aa: CASSSGLSYGNTIYF; cdr3_nt: TGTGCCAGCAGCTCCGGACTGTCTTACGGAAACACCATATATTTT
clone_size: .; d_call: .; j_call: TRBJ2-3; v_call: TRBV30; cdr3_aa: CAWTDYTDTQYF; cdr3_nt: TGTGCCTGGACAGATTACACAGATACGCAGTATTTT
clone_size: .; d_call: TRBD2; j_call: TRBJ2-3; v_call: TRBV24-1; cdr3_aa: CATSDSSGGPTDTQYF; cdr3_nt: TGTGCCACCAGTGATTCTAGCGGGGGGCCCACAGATACGCAGTATTTT
clone_size: .; d_call: TRBD2; j_call: TRBJ2-3; v_call: TRBV7-9; cdr3_aa: CASSLGGGPDTQYF; cdr3_nt: TGTGCCAGCAGCTTGGGCGGGGGGCCAGATACGCAGTATTTT
clone_size: .; d_call: TRBD1; j_call: TRBJ2-3; v_call: TRBV3-1/TRBV3-2; cdr3_aa: CASSRGQRTDTQYF; cdr3_nt: TGTGCCAGCAGCCGGGGACAGCGCACAGATACGCAGTATTTT
clone_size: .; d_call: TRBD2; j_call: TRBJ2-7; v_call: TRBV10-1; cdr3_aa: CASSARLAGGSYEQYF; cdr3_nt: TGCGCCAGCAGTGCCCGACTAGCGGGAGGTTCGTACGAGCAGTACTTC
clone_size: .; d_call: TRBD2; j_call: TRBJ2-2; v_call: TRBV10-3; cdr3_aa: CAISERLAGGGTGELFF; cdr3_nt: TGTGCCATCAGTGAGCGGCTAGCGGGGGGCGGAACCGGGGAGCTGTTTTTT
clone_size: .; d_call: .; j_call: TRBJ1-1; v_call: TRBV3-1/TRBV3-2; cdr3_aa: CASSQERGFGTEAFF; cdr3_nt: TGTGCCAGCAGCCAAGAAAGGGGGTTTGGCACTGAAGCTTTCTTT
clone_size: .; d_call: .; j_call: TRBJ2-5; v_call: TRBV18; cdr3_aa: CASSPQSSDSSQTQYF; cdr3_nt: TGTGCCAGCTCACCACAGTCTTCGGATAGCTCGCAGACCCAGTACTTC
clone_size: few; d_call: .; j_call: TRBJ2-7; v_call: TRBV27; cdr3_aa: CASSSPVANEQYF; cdr3_nt: TGTGCCAGCAGTTCCCCTGTAGCGAACGAGCAGTACTTC
clone_size: .; d_call: .; j_call: TRBJ1-2; v_call: TRBV3-1/TRBV3-2; cdr3_aa: CASSQDLQDAGNYGYTF; cdr3_nt: TGTGCCAGCAGCCAAGACTTGCAAGATGCAGGCAACTATGGCTACACCTTC
clone_size: .; d_call: .; j_call: TRBJ2-3; v_call: TRBV30; cdr3_aa: CAWTLSTDTQYF; cdr3_nt: TGTGCCTGGACCCTTAGCACAGATACGCAGTATTTT
clone_size: .; d_call: TRBD2; j_call: TRBJ2-2; v_call: TRBV4-1; cdr3_aa: CASSHGLAGGPGELFF; cdr3_nt: TGCGCCAGCAGCCATGGACTAGCGGGAGGTCCCGGGGAGCTGTTTTTT
clone_size: .; d_call: TRBD1; j_call: TRBJ1-2; v_call: TRBV7-9; cdr3_aa: CASSLVDRGPYYGYTF; cdr3_nt: TGTGCCAGCAGCTTAGTGGACAGGGGGCCTTACTATGGCTACACCTTC
clone_size: few; d_call: TRBD2; j_call: TRBJ2-1; v_call: TRBV5-1; cdr3_aa: CASSSDSGMDYNEQFF; cdr3_nt: TGCGCCAGCAGCTCTGATAGCGGGATGGACTACAATGAGCAGTTCTTC